Sequencing of this T cell receptor (beta chain) was carried out in a study of cytotoxic CD8 clonotypes in ibrutinib-treated CLL. With respect to this clone: Its antigen remains unknown.

The protocol was immunoSEQ multiplex PCR, while the TCRdb copy is restricted to in-frame clones and leaves out a portion. The sample holds more than 200,000 clones, 60% to 75% seen once. Study results and limitations: Clonality increased at ibrutinib response and stayed stable in sustained remission. At progression, however, it fell back toward baseline. Baseline clonality, above age-matched healthy donor levels, tracked circulating CD8+ T-cell counts.

Sample: PBMCs, taken after 24 months of ibrutinib treatment. The sequence came from a human donor with chronic lymphocytic leukemia.

CDR3 nucleotides: TGTGCCTGGAGTGTACCATGGCGGGGCACAGATACGCAGTATTTT. Protein: CAWSVPWRGTDTQYF. The V gene is TRBV30, the J gene TRBJ2-3; a possible D gene is TRBD2 (5 bases). The germline V and J ends were trimmed by 0 bases and 1 base, with 11 bases remaining between them. Germline CDR1 and CDR2: GTSNPN and SVGIG (reference sequence). The CDR3 is made up of 15 amino acids.